The 20 T cell receptor beta chains reported below all come from one sample, sequenced in a study of CD8 T cells in Susac syndrome (dated by TCRdb to between 2017 and 2020). The library was obtained by the immunoSEQ multiplex PCR assay. RNA was extracted using the RNeasy kit, and roughly 0.45 to 1 ug of the RNA was reverse transcribed with random hexamers. TCRdb trimmed the raw reads at Q25, called clones with MiXCR and kept productive beta chains. Merged by CDR3 protein, the rows form single entries marked with the most common genes and DNA. The sample includes about 120,000 distinct CDR3 sequences, with around 95% observed a single time. 0.21% of the sample is in the top ten clones. Sequenced sample: CD8+ T cells from PBMCs. Receptor source: a human donor with Susac syndrome.

This chain uses TRBV7-9 with TRBJ2-7, with 8 bases identical to TRBD1. The CDR3 length is 13 residues. Germline V gene data show CDR1 as SEHNR and CDR2 as FQNEAQ (reference sequence). V dropped 5 bases and J dropped 3; count of bases not matched to a gene: 3. This CDR3 reads CASSIGQGYEQYF. CDR3 nucleotide sequence: TGTGCCAGCAGCATAGGACAGGGCTACGAGCAGTACTTC. Full variable domain (outside the CDR3, taken from reference TRBV7-9 and TRBJ2-7): DTGVSQNPRHKITKRGQNVTFRCDPISEHNRLYWYRQTLGQGPEFLTYFQNEAQLEKSRLLSDRFSAERPKGSFSTLEIQRTEQGDSAMYLCASSIGQGYEQYFGPGTRLTVT.

The CDR3 region is CSVEGVGASGYTF. In DNA, the CDR3 is TGCAGCGTTGAAGGGGTAGGGGCGAGTGGCTACACCTTC. V and J are TRBV29-1 and TRBJ1-2; a weak D match, TRBD1 (5 bases). Germline CDR1 is SQVTM and CDR2 is ANQGSEA. Between the trimmed V and J ends, which lost 1 base and 7 bases, there was a span of 13 bases. CDR3 length equals 13 residues.

The rearrangement links TRBV29-1 to TRBJ2-1, with TRBD1 identical over 7 bases. The CDR3 loop spans 17 amino acids. The V gene end was trimmed by 2 bases and the J gene end by 4 bases; junction bases not matched to a gene: 14. Germline CDR1 reads SQVTM; CDR2 reads ANQGSEA. CDR3: CSVERGDRAVVYNEQFF. The CDR3 coding sequence is TGCAGCGTTGAAAGGGGAGACAGGGCCGTTGTTTACAATGAGCAGTTCTTC.

This clonotype was observed a few times. The chain links TRBV6-5 to TRBJ2-5, with D perhaps matching TRBD1 (6 bases). The V end lost 2 bases, the J end lost 2 bases, and 12 bases lay between the germline ends. The CDR3 is 15 amino acids. Germline V gives CDR1 MNHEY, CDR2 SVGAGI. The CDR3 loop is CASSYPTGPQETQYF. The DNA of the CDR3 is TGTGCCAGCAGTTACCCGACAGGACCTCAAGAGACCCAGTACTTC.

The genes are TRBV4-3 and TRBJ2-7, with 9 bases fitting TRBD1. J was trimmed by 7 bases and V by 11 bases; bases with no gene match: 15. Germline V gives CDR1 LGHNA, CDR2 YSLEER. The CDR3 spans 14 residues. This CDR3 is CASSPGQGELEQYF. CDR3 in DNA: TGCGCCTCAAGCCCGGGACAGGGAGAGCTGGAGCAGTACTTC.

The V call is TRBV2, the J call TRBJ2-3; D not resolved. From germline, CDR1 is SNHLY and CDR2 FYNNEI. The CDR3 consists of 15 residues. V lost 7 bases to trimming and J lost 5 bases, with 19 bases between them. The CDR3 DNA reads as TGTGCCAGCATTTATCCCCCTCCAGCCGGAGATACGCAGTATTTT. Translation: CASIYPPPAGDTQYF.

This chain joins TRBV7-2 and TRBJ1-6; possible D gene TRBD1, 5 bases. V was pared by 5 bases and J by 7 bases, with 12 bases between. Germline CDR1 reads SGHTA; CDR2 reads FQGNSA. This CDR3 is built from 14 residues. The CDR3 loop is CASSEGPYNSPLHF. CDR3 nucleotide sequence: TGTGCCAGCAGCGAGGGACCGTACAATTCACCCCTCCACTTT.

This chain links TRBV4-1 with TRBJ1-4; D perhaps matches TRBD1 (5 bases). This CDR3 comprises 15 residues. Germline CDR1 and CDR2: MGHRA and YSYEKL. The V end was cut by 1 base, the J end by 7 bases, with 13 bases between. DNA for the CDR3: TGCGCCAGCAGCCAAGGGGAGCTGGGGGTTGAAAAACTGTTTTTT. As protein: CASSQGELGVEKLFF.

The rearrangement uses TRBV20-1 and TRBJ1-1, with 9 bases matching TRBD1. Germline values: CDR1 DFQATT, CDR2 SNEGSKA (reference sequence). The CDR3 has 14 amino acids. The trim removed 8 bases at V and 3 bases at J, leaving 10 bases unmatched. In DNA, the CDR3 is TGCAGTACAAACAACAGGGGGCTGGACACTGAAGCTTTCTTT. Its protein product is CSTNNRGLDTEAFF.

The rearrangement links TRBV6-5 to TRBJ2-7; D gene unclear. The germline V gene encodes CDR1 MNHEY and CDR2 SVGAGI. V lost 5 bases, J lost 3 bases, and 14 bases lay in between. The CDR3 consists of 14 residues. The CDR3, as DNA: TGTGCCAGCAGTATAGACCGAGCCGGCTACGAGCAGTACTTC. It encodes CASSIDRAGYEQYF.

This clonotype was found once. The rearrangement uses TRBV5-1 and TRBJ1-2; 9 bases are shared with TRBD1. Germline V gene sequence: CDR1 SGHRS, CDR2 YFSETQ. The CDR3 is 16 amino acids. J lost 1 base, V lost 3 bases, and 7 bases had no gene match. The CDR3: CASSYGQGTDNYGYTF. CDR3 bases: TGCGCCAGCAGCTACGGACAGGGGACAGATAACTATGGCTACACCTTC.

This sequence joins TRBV11-2 and TRBJ1-2; D call uncertain. Deletions cut 10 bases from V and 2 bases from J, with 14 bases between. Germline V gene data show CDR1 as SGHAT and CDR2 as FQNNGV. The CDR3 sequence is 13 residues long. The CDR3, as DNA: TGTGCCACGTCTTCTGTTCGAAACTATGGCTACACCTTC. Its protein is CATSSVRNYGYTF.

This clonotype has a single count. The rearrangement links TRBV9 to TRBJ2-1; D ambiguous. V lost 3 bases and J lost 6, with 13 bases in between. CDR3 length equals 14 residues. The germline gives CDR1 SGDLS, CDR2 YYNGEE. CDR3 DNA sequence: TGTGCCAGCAGCGGTAGCTTATCCGGCAATGAGCAGTTCTTC. The encoded protein is CASSGSLSGNEQFF.

The chain carries TRBV6-5 and TRBJ2-7; TRBD1 agrees at 7 bases. CDR1 and CDR2 (germline): MNHEY, SVGAGI. The J segment lost 2 bases and the V segment lost 0 bases, leaving 4 bases of the junction unmatched. The CDR3 extends over 15 amino acids. CDR3 DNA: TGTGCCAGCAGTTACTCGACAGGGATCGCCTACGAGCAGTACTTC. Translation gives CASSYSTGIAYEQYF.

This clonotype was detected only once. The V and J genes are TRBV2 and TRBJ2-7; D assignment may be TRBD1 or TRBD2 (5 bases each). In germline, CDR1 is SNHLY, CDR2 FYNNEI. This CDR3 has 13 residues. Trimming took off 7 bases at V and 2 bases at J, with 12 bases between the two ends. Here the CDR3 reads CASMWGKAYEQYF. CDR3 nucleotides: TGTGCCAGCATGTGGGGGAAGGCCTACGAGCAGTACTTC.

The chain carries TRBV5-1 and TRBJ2-5; 7 bases agree with TRBD2. Germline CDR1 is SGHRS and CDR2 is YFSETQ. After removal of 0 bases from V and 0 bases from J, the junction contained 2 bases not matched to a gene. CDR3 length equals 15 residues. CDR3 bases: TGCGCCAGCAGCTTGGAGGGGACTAACCAAGAGACCCAGTACTTC. Protein: CASSLEGTNQETQYF.

J is TRBJ1-1 and V is TRBV10-2, with D uncertain. CDR3 size: 15 residues. Germline V lookup: CDR1 WSHSY, CDR2 SAAADI. V was clipped by 6 bases and J by 0 bases, with 14 bases between them. Written as DNA, the CDR3 is TGCGCCAGCAGCCCTAGGAGGTGGATGAACACTGAAGCTTTCTTT. Its translation: CASSPRRWMNTEAFF.

The table lists this clonotype with a count of one. The genes are TRBV7-9 and TRBJ2-6; D is undetermined. Germline V lookup: CDR1 SEHNR, CDR2 FQNEAQ (reference sequence). The CDR3 is 15 residues long. Trimming took 1 base from V and 0 from J, leaving 4 bases between them. CDR3 sequence: CASSLGISGANVLTF. The CDR3 nucleotides are TGTGCCAGCAGCTTAGGAATCTCTGGGGCCAACGTCCTGACTTTC.

The CDR3 DNA is TGTGCCAGCAGTCCCGCCGGGAATCAGCCCCAGCATTTT. Translating it yields CASSPAGNQPQHF. This chain joins TRBV12-3 or TRBV12-4 and TRBJ1-5, with D unclear. V lost 5 bases and J 4 bases, leaving 9 bases between the germline ends. This CDR3 spans 13 amino acids.

CDR3 in amino acids: CASSDGGSYEQYF. The CDR3 DNA sequence: TGTGCCAGCAGTGACGGAGGCTCCTACGAGCAGTACTTC. This chain uses TRBV2 with TRBJ2-7, with D possibly being TRBD2 (5 bases). V lost 3 bases and J 0 bases, leaving 6 bases between the germline ends. The CDR3 has 13 amino acids. Looked up from germline, CDR1 is SNHLY and CDR2 is FYNNEI.